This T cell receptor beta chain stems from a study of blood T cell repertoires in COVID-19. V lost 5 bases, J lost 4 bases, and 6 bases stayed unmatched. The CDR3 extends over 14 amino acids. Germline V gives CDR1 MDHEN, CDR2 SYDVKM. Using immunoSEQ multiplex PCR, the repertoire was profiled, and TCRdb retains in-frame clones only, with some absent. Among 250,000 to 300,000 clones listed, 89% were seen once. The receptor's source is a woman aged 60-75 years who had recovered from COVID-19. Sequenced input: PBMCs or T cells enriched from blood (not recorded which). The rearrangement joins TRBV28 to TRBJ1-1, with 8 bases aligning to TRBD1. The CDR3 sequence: CASSQQGGATEAFF. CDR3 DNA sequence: TGTGCCAGCAGTCAACAGGGGGGGGCCACTGAAGCTTTCTTT.